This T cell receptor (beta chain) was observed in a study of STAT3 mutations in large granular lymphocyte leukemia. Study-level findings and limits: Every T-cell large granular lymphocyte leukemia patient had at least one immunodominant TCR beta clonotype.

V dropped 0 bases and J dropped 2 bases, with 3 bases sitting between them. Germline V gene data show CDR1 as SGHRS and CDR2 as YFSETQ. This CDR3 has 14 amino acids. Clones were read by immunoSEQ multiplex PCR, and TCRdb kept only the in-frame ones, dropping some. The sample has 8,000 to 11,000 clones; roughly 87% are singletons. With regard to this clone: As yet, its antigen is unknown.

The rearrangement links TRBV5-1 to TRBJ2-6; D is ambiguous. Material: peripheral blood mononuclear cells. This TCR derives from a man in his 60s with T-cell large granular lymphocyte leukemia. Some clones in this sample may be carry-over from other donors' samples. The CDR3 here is CASSLDPGANVLTF. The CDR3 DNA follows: TGCGCCAGCAGCTTGGACCCTGGGGCCAACGTCCTGACTTTC.